Presented here are 16 T cell receptor beta chains from one specimen sequenced in a study of response to subunit inactivated influenza vaccine. TCRdb reanalysed the RT-PCR reads using MiXCR and keeps one entry per CDR3 protein. The sample holds some 150,000 distinct CDR3 sequences, roughly 12% seen once. The same data also contributed to another study, on T cells expressing NK-cell markers. That work states: Template switching by 5'RACE with UMIs generated the TCR beta cDNA.

Source: CD8+ T cells sorted from PBMCs, taken roughly 12 days after vaccination. The receptor source for this set is a man between 45 and 60 years old who received an inactivated influenza vaccine.

This clonotype was seen more than once but under ten times. V is TRBV4-3 and J is TRBJ2-1; TRBD2 might be the D (5 bases). Germline V gene lookup returns CDR1 LGHNA and CDR2 YSLEER. With 1 base removed from V and 3 bases from J, the gap between germline ends came to 10 bases. The CDR3 is made up of 15 amino acids. The CDR3 region is CASSQGSGGYNEQFF. The CDR3 nucleotides read TGCGCCAGCAGCCAAGGGAGCGGCGGCTACAATGAGCAGTTCTTC.

This clonotype is medium-sized within its sample. One end of the junction varies from germline; a read error may be responsible. The J gene is TRBJ2-1, the V gene TRBV7-9; D is ambiguous. Looked up from germline, CDR1 is SEHNR and CDR2 is FQNEAQ (reference sequence). The CDR3 consists of 12 residues. The CDR3 here is CASSLDGYEPFF. In nucleotides, the CDR3 is TGTGCCAGCAGCTTAGACGGATATGAGCCGTTCTTC.

The chain links TRBV27 to TRBJ2-4, with D possibly being TRBD2 (5 bases). The length of the CDR3 is 15 residues. Trimming removed 6 bases at V and 6 bases at J, with 18 bases between. The germline V gene encodes CDR1 MNHEY and CDR2 SMNVEV (reference sequence). Here the CDR3 DNA reads TGTGCCAGCAGCCCAACAGTGAGGGCAGGAAACATTCAGTACTTC. Its translation: CASSPTVRAGNIQYF.

This clonotype turned up a few times. The chain employs TRBV2 and TRBJ2-7; TRBD2 might be the D (6 bases). Trimming took 8 bases from V and 0 from J, leaving 8 bases between them. Per germline, CDR1 SNHLY and CDR2 FYNNEI. The CDR3 sequence is 12 residues long. The CDR3 DNA reads TGTGCCAGCCGGGACTTCTCCTACGAGCAGTACTTC. It is translated as CASRDFSYEQYF.

The rearrangement links TRBV5-1 to TRBJ2-2; 9 bases match TRBD1. The CDR3 sequence is 15 residues long. Per the germline V gene, CDR1 is SGHRS and CDR2 is YFSETQ. V was clipped by 6 bases and J by 4 bases; unmatched bases: 7. This CDR3 reads CASNEQGAITGELFF. CDR3 DNA sequence: TGCGCCAGCAACGAACAGGGGGCTATCACCGGGGAGCTGTTTTTT.

J is TRBJ2-6 and V is TRBV28; D is tentatively TRBD1 or TRBD2 (5 bases each). Looked up from germline, CDR1 is MDHEN and CDR2 is SYDVKM. Trimming took 6 bases from V and 0 from J, leaving 15 bases between them. This CDR3 contains 17 residues. This CDR3 reads CASSPGRMVSGANVLTF. The CDR3 DNA sequence: TGTGCCAGCAGCCCGGGACGGATGGTCTCTGGGGCCAACGTCCTGACTTTC.

This clonotype was picked up a small number of times. The chain couples TRBV7-6 to TRBJ1-2, with 8 bases aligning to TRBD1. V trimming: 5 bases; J trimming: 4 bases; junction bases outside the gene matches: 6. Germline V lookup: CDR1 SGHVS, CDR2 FNYEAQ. The CDR3 runs 14 residues. The CDR3 nucleotides are TGTGCCAGCAGCCCAGGGACAGGACGCTATGGCTACACCTTC. This sequence encodes CASSPGTGRYGYTF.

This clonotype was counted between two and nine times. The V gene is TRBV6-1, the J gene TRBJ2-2, with TRBD2 identical over 8 bases. The CDR3 loop spans 17 amino acids. With 7 bases clipped from V and 7 bases from J, the junction kept 17 bases outside the gene matches. The germline V gene has CDR1 MNHNS and CDR2 SASEGT. Here the CDR3 reads CASNPDAGLAPNGELFF. The DNA for the CDR3 is TGTGCCAGCAACCCCGACGCCGGACTAGCCCCGAACGGGGAGCTGTTTTTT.

To note about this clonotype: A much larger clone lies a single base off, so this may be a read error. This is likely a read error, given that the CDR3 carries no conserved phenylalanine or tryptophan at its end. V gene TRBV27 combines with J gene TRBJ2-5; 9 bases line up with TRBD1. V was pared by 5 bases and J by 4 bases, with 11 bases of the junction left unmatched. This CDR3 spans 16 amino acids. Germline CDR1 and CDR2: MNHEY and SMNVEV (reference sequence). Here the CDR3 DNA reads TGTGCCAGCAGTCCATCCACAGGGGGCGGGGGAGAGACCCAGTACATC. Protein sequence: CASSPSTGGGGETQYI.

The rearrangement joins TRBV19 to TRBJ1-5; D not resolved. The CDR3 totals 14 residues. CDR1 and CDR2 (germline): LNHDA, SQIVND (reference sequence). Trimming shortened V by 5 bases and J by 0 bases, and 8 bases separated the two germline ends. For the CDR3, the DNA is TGTGCCAGTAGTTCAACTTATAGCAATCAGCCCCAGCATTTT. It codes for CASSSTYSNQPQHF.

This clonotype was seen a handful of times. The rearrangement joins TRBV2 to TRBJ2-5; 8 nucleotides agree with TRBD1. The CDR3 is 17 residues long. The V and J ends lost 7 bases and 5 bases, in that order; junction bases with no gene match: 18. Looked up from germline, CDR1 is SNHLY and CDR2 is FYNNEI. The CDR3 DNA sequence: TGTGCCAGCAATAATCCCCGGGACAGGTCGTTTGTTGAGACCCAGTACTTC. Translated: CASNNPRDRSFVETQYF. Full variable domain (remainder filled in from reference TRBV2 and TRBJ2-5): EPEVTQTPSHQVTQMGQEVILRCVPISNHLYFYWYRQILGQKVEFLVSFYNNEISEKSEIFDDQFSVERPDGSNFTLKIRSTKLEDSAMYFCASNNPRDRSFVETQYFGPGTRLLVL.

The chain recombines TRBV12-3 or TRBV12-4 with TRBJ2-3, with 8 positions matching TRBD2. The CDR3 length is 14 residues. V was clipped by 10 bases and J by 1 base; unmatched bases: 7. This CDR3 reads CATSGGWGTDTQYF. The DNA for the CDR3 is TGTGCCACCAGCGGGGGATGGGGCACAGATACGCAGTATTTT.

This clonotype was observed a single time. The genes are TRBV30 and TRBJ1-1, with D uncertain. V gave up 8 bases and J gave up 7 bases, with 11 bases separating them. The CDR3 totals 10 residues. Germline CDR1 and CDR2: GTSNPN and SVGIG (reference sequence). The CDR3 nucleotides are TGTGCCGGATACGGCGATGAAGCTTTCTTT. Amino acid sequence: CAGYGDEAFF.

This clonotype was seen a handful of times. J is TRBJ1-1 and V is TRBV4-1; D is unresolved. The ends were cut back, 4 bases at V and 8 bases at J, with 17 bases in the middle. Germline-derived CDR1 and CDR2 are MGHRA and YSYEKL. This CDR3 is 14 amino acids long. The CDR3 spells CASSLGEILTEAFF. CDR3 coding DNA: TGCGCCAGCAGCCTAGGAGAGATCCTGACCGAAGCTTTCTTT.

The chain recombines TRBV6-5 with TRBJ2-1; perhaps TRBD1 as D (5 bases). With 5 bases removed from V and 1 base from J, the gap between germline ends came to 15 bases. The CDR3 sequence is 16 residues long. The germline V gene encodes CDR1 MNHEY and CDR2 SVGAGI. The CDR3 region has the DNA TGTGCCAGCAGTCACCACAGGTCAACTTCCTACAATGAGCAGTTCTTC. Translated, it gives CASSHHRSTSYNEQFF.

The rearrangement joins TRBV7-8 to TRBJ2-7, with 12 bases identical to TRBD2. The trim removed 5 bases at V and 3 bases at J, leaving 8 bases unmatched. There are 16 residues in the CDR3. Germline V gene sequence: CDR1 SGHVS, CDR2 FQNEAQ. The CDR3 protein is CASSLLAGGPHYEQYF. In DNA form, the CDR3 reads TGTGCCAGCAGCCTTCTAGCGGGAGGGCCCCACTACGAGCAGTACTTC.